This entry features one T cell receptor beta chain sequence. Its antigen remains unknown. These data originate in a study of shared clonotypes between healthy human individuals. Study-wide results and limits: Clonotype sharing levels among donors were expected to vary with sequencing depth.

This CDR3 comprises 14 residues. The germline gives CDR1 MDHEN, CDR2 SYDVKM. The germline V and J ends were trimmed by 6 bases and 3 bases, with 14 bases remaining between them. A deep-level run was used for the assay. TCRdb keeps only in-frame clones here, not all; method: immunoSEQ multiplex PCR. The sample gives about 2.4 million clones, more than 90% of which show up once; more than 0.12% is in the top ten. Adults of Caucasian background living in Nashville, Tennessee made up all donors. A split of CD4+ cells into CD45RA+ naive and CD45RA-negative memory subsets was performed. This sequence joins TRBV28 and TRBJ1-2; no firm D call. Sequencing used naive CD4+ T cells sorted from blood. Sample subset: CD45RA+ positively selected. The receptor was derived from a man aged 18 to 30 in good health. The CDR3 reads CASRILIGDYGYTF. The CDR3 bases are TGTGCCAGCAGGATTCTTATTGGGGACTATGGCTACACCTTC.